The 3 T cell receptor beta chains below were found in one sample sequenced in a study of T cells in Graves' hyperthyroidism and ophthalmopathy. There were TCR beta CDR3 regions amplified from RNA transcripts. First-round RT-PCR targeting the TCR CDR3 was performed with the HTBI primer set. Using its own MiXCR run on the multiplex PCR reads, TCRdb lists one record per CDR3 protein. The repertoire holds around 760,000 distinct CDR3 sequences, about a third seen once, with roughly 30% in the top ten. The sequenced sample was blood. The receptors stem from a woman aged 40 to 55 with Graves' hyperthyroidism.

This sequence joins TRBV4-2 and TRBJ2-5; 8 bases are shared with TRBD1. With 0 bases clipped from V and 4 bases from J, the junction kept 13 bases outside the gene matches. This CDR3 region has 18 residues. Germline V CDR1 and CDR2: LGHNA, YNFKEQ. The CDR3 here is CASSQDRYRGEVGETQYF. The CDR3 DNA sequence: TGTGCCAGCAGCCAAGATCGGTACAGGGGGGAGGTAGGAGAGACCCAGTACTTC.

This clonotype was counted between two and nine times. The chain is built from TRBV9 and TRBJ1-2; D gene ambiguous. V lost 3 bases to trimming and J lost 9 bases, with 18 bases between them. CDR1 and CDR2 from the germline V gene are SGDLS and YYNGEE. This CDR3 comprises 14 residues. CDR3 coding DNA: TGTGCCAGCAGCGAGAGGAATTATGGAGGGCGCTACACCTTC. Translation gives CASSERNYGGRYTF.

This clonotype was found a few times. The chain recombines TRBV10-3 with TRBJ2-2; D remains ambiguous. Germline CDR1 and CDR2: ENHRY and SYGVKD. CDR3 length: 15 amino acids. Trimming shortened V by 10 bases and J by 6 bases, and 21 bases separated the two germline ends. The CDR3 sequence is CASTGRAGGAGELFF. The CDR3 nucleotides are TGTGCCAGCACCGGTAGGGCAGGTGGAGCCGGGGAGCTGTTTTTT.